Sequencing of this TCR beta chain was carried out in a study of T cells in tumors after PD-1 blockade. General study results and limits: Clonal replacement was seen across treatment, not between pre-treatment samples.

The method was immunoSEQ multiplex PCR; TCRdb's version includes in-frame clones alone and lacks a portion of them. The table lists under 9,000 clones, roughly 69% of them singletons, with approximately 4.5% in the top ten. By proportion, this clone is medium-sized. The antigen is unknown. The receptor comes from a human donor with basal cell carcinoma. The sequencing used tumor tissue, collected after anti-PD-1 treatment.

The CDR3 here is CASSTGPNTEAFF. The CDR3 DNA sequence: TGTGCCAGCAGCACAGGACCGAACACTGAAGCTTTCTTT. This chain links TRBV12-3 or TRBV12-4 with TRBJ1-1; a weak D match, TRBD1 (5 bases). V lost 6 bases to trimming and J lost 1 base, with 9 bases between them. The CDR3 consists of 13 residues.